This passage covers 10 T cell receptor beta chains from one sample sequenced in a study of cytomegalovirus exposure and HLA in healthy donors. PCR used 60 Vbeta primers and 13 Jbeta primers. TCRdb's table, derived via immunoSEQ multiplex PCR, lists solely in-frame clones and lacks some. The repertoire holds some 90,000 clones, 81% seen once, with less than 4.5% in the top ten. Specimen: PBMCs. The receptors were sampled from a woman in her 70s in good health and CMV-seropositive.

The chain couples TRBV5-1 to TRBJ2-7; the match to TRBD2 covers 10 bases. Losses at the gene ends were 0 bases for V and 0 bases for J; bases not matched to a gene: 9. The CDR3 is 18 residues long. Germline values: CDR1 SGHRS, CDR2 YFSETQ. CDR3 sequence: CASSLAWSSGGFSYEQYF. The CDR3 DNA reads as TGCGCCAGCAGCTTGGCCTGGTCTAGCGGGGGCTTCTCCTACGAGCAGTACTTC.

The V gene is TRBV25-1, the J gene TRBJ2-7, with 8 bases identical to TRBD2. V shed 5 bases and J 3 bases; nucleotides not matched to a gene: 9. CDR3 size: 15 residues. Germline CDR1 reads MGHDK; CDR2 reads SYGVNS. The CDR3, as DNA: TGTGCCAGCAGTCCCCGGGAGGGAAAAGGCTACGAGCAGTACTTC. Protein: CASSPREGKGYEQYF.

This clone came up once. The CDR3 reads CASSPPGTYNEQFF. For the CDR3, the DNA is TGTGCCAGCAGCCCCCCGGGAACTTACAATGAGCAGTTCTTC. The gene calls are TRBV7-2 and TRBJ2-1; D perhaps matches TRBD2 (5 bases). V dropped 5 bases and J dropped 4 bases, with 12 bases sitting between them. The CDR3 is 14 residues long. The V gene's germline CDR1 is SGHTA and CDR2 FQGNSA.

DNA for the CDR3: TGTGCCAGTAGGGAGGTGGCTAGCGGGAGCTCCGAGCAGTACTTC. It encodes CASREVASGSSEQYF. The V gene is TRBV19, the J gene TRBJ2-7, with 10 bases aligning to TRBD2. The germline V gene encodes CDR1 LNHDA and CDR2 SQIVND (reference sequence). V lost 6 bases to trimming and J lost 6 bases; unmatched junction nucleotides: 11. The CDR3 has 15 residues.

CDR3 sequence (DNA): TGTGCCGTAAGGACTAGCGGGAGTCCTAATGAGCAGTTCTTC. This gives the protein CAVRTSGSPNEQFF. This chain joins TRBV19 and TRBJ2-1; TRBD2 agrees at 13 bases. This CDR3 spans 14 amino acids. The germline V gene encodes CDR1 LNHDA and CDR2 SQIVND (reference sequence). J gave up 7 bases and V 11 bases, and 8 bases lay outside the gene matches.

The DNA for the CDR3 is TGTGCCAGCAGCTTGACAGGGGGAAGCTCCTACGAGCAGTACTTC. Amino acid sequence: CASSLTGGSSYEQYF. V gene TRBV7-9 combines with J gene TRBJ2-7, with 9 bases that match TRBD1. The CDR3 spans 15 residues. J was trimmed by 0 bases and V by 3 bases; bases with no gene match: 3. Germline CDR1 SEHNR, CDR2 FQNEAQ (reference sequence).

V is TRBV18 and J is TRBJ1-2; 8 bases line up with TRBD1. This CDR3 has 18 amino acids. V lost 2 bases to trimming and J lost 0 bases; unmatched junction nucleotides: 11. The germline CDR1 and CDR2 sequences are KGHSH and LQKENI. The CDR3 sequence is CASSPYEGTGASNYGYTF. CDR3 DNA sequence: TGTGCCAGCTCACCATATGAGGGGACAGGTGCTTCTAACTATGGCTACACCTTC.

The CDR3 loop reads CASSSLGLLSYNEQFF. CDR3 DNA sequence: TGTGCCAGCAGTTCCCTGGGACTTTTATCCTACAATGAGCAGTTCTTC. The chain links TRBV28 to TRBJ2-1; D may be TRBD2 (6 bases). This CDR3 is 16 amino acids long. Deletions cut 4 bases from V and 1 base from J, with 14 bases between. Per germline, CDR1 MDHEN and CDR2 SYDVKM.

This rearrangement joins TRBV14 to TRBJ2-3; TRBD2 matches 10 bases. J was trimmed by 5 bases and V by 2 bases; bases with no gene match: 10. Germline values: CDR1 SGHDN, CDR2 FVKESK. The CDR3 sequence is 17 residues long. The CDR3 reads CASSQRLAGSRGDTQYF. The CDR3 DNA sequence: TGTGCCAGCAGCCAAAGACTAGCGGGTTCCCGGGGAGATACGCAGTATTTT.

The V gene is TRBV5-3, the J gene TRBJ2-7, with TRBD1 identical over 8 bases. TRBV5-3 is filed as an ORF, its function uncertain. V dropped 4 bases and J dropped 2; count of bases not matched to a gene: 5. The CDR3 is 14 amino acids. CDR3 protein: CARSLTGDPYEQYF. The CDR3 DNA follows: TGTGCCAGAAGCCTGACAGGGGACCCCTACGAGCAGTACTTC.